These 15 T cell receptor beta chains were sequenced from one sample in a study of blood T cells in healthy people across ages. The use of a sample-barcoded 5' primer and a J-beta primer mix characterized a second PCR of about 7 to 12 cycles. TCRdb re-called the 5' RACE reads through MiXCR, storing one row per CDR3 protein. The table has approximately 800,000 distinct CDR3 sequences, about 59% seen once. Sample: blood. These receptors were taken from a man aged 25-45 years in good health.

The chain joins TRBV27 to TRBJ2-3, with D hard to call. The CDR3 covers 12 residues. Deletions cut 8 bases from V and 7 bases from J, with 13 bases between. The germline CDR1 and CDR2 sequences are MNHEY and SMNVEV (reference sequence). CDR3: CASLSRRNTQYF. The CDR3 coding sequence is TGTGCCAGCTTGTCCCGCAGAAATACGCAGTATTTT.

The genes are TRBV5-1 and TRBJ1-6; maybe TRBD1 (5 bases). The CDR3 totals 17 residues. V was clipped by 1 base and J by 5 bases, with 16 bases between them. In germline, CDR1 is SGHRS, CDR2 YFSETQ. The CDR3 sequence: CASSLRPREGDNSPLHF. In DNA, the CDR3 is TGCGCCAGCAGCTTGCGGCCTCGCGAAGGGGATAATTCACCCCTCCACTTT. Combining the CDR3 with reference TRBV5-1 and TRBJ1-6 gives the whole variable domain KAGVTQTPRYLIKTRGQQVTLSCSPISGHRSVSWYQQTPGQGLQFLFEYFSETQRNKGNFPGRFSGRQFSNSRSEMNVSTLELGDSALYLCASSLRPREGDNSPLHFGNGTRLTVT.

The chain combines TRBV12-3 or TRBV12-4 with TRBJ2-5; D might be TRBD2 (5 bases). Trimming took 6 bases from V and 0 from J, leaving 11 bases between them. The CDR3 has 14 residues. The CDR3 loop reads CASRTGLHQETQYF. The CDR3 bases are TGTGCCAGCAGGACTGGACTGCACCAAGAGACCCAGTACTTC.

This chain connects TRBV7-2 to TRBJ2-5; D is ambiguous. Germline-derived CDR1 and CDR2 are SGHTA and FQGNSA. Trimming pared 6 bases from V and 0 bases from J, leaving 11 bases between. The CDR3 spans 14 residues. In nucleotides, the CDR3 is TGTGCCAGCAGTTTCGTTTCGTACCAAGAGACCCAGTACTTC. It codes for CASSFVSYQETQYF.

V is TRBV25-1 and J is TRBJ2-7; D call uncertain. The CDR3 is made up of 13 amino acids. The V end lost 1 base, the J end lost 3 bases, and 7 bases lay between the germline ends. The V gene's germline CDR1 is MGHDK and CDR2 SYGVNS. The CDR3 reads CASSEWVDYEQYF. CDR3 nucleotide sequence: TGTGCCAGCAGTGAATGGGTAGACTACGAGCAGTACTTC.

This clonotype was seen a handful of times. The DNA of the CDR3 is TGTGCCAGCAGCTTAATTGGGGCTAACGTGGGCCAGCCCCAGCATTTT. Protein sequence: CASSLIGANVGQPQHF. The rearrangement links TRBV7-2 to TRBJ1-5, with D possibly matching TRBD1 (5 bases). CDR1 SGHTA and CDR2 FQGNSA come from the germline V gene. CDR3 length equals 16 residues. V lost 2 bases and J 7 bases, leaving 18 bases between the germline ends.

This clonotype appeared a few times. The chain joins TRBV12-3 or TRBV12-4 to TRBJ2-2; 8 bases map to TRBD1. CDR3 length equals 14 residues. The V segment lost 6 bases and the J segment 5 bases; nucleotides outside the gene matches: 5. CDR3 loop: CASRHDRGTGELFF. DNA for the CDR3: TGTGCCAGCAGGCATGACAGGGGAACCGGGGAGCTGTTTTTT.

The chain employs TRBV4-3 and TRBJ1-2, with 11 bases identical to TRBD1. V trimming: 1 base; J trimming: 7 bases; junction bases outside the gene matches: 5. Germline CDR1 is LGHNA and CDR2 is YSLEER. The CDR3 length is 15 residues. Here the CDR3 DNA reads TGCGCCAGCAGCCAAGCTAGGACAGGGGGCAGTGGCTACACCTTC. This gives the protein CASSQARTGGSGYTF.

This clonotype has just a few counts. The chain combines TRBV18 with TRBJ2-5, with 12 bases matching TRBD1. Trimming at V came to 1 base and at J to 4 bases, leaving 4 bases not matched to a gene. The germline V gene encodes CDR1 KGHSH and CDR2 LQKENI. The CDR3 consists of 16 residues. CDR3 sequence: CASSPRRDRGRETQYF. In nucleotides, the CDR3 is TGTGCCAGCTCACCACGCCGGGACAGGGGGCGAGAGACCCAGTACTTC.

V gene TRBV6-5 combines with J gene TRBJ2-7, with D maybe TRBD1 (5 bases). Deletions cut 8 bases from V and 3 bases from J, with 11 bases between. The germline V gene has CDR1 MNHEY and CDR2 SVGAGI. The CDR3 spans 12 residues. CDR3 bases: TGTGCCAGCCTCTCTAGGGGCTACGAGCAGTACTTC. Amino acid sequence: CASLSRGYEQYF.

The rearrangement links TRBV20-1 to TRBJ2-3; D remains ambiguous. Germline values: CDR1 DFQATT, CDR2 SNEGSKA (reference sequence). There are 14 residues in the CDR3. V shed 3 bases and J shed 5 bases, with 15 bases lying between them. In DNA form, the CDR3 reads TGCAGTGCTAGTTTGGGTATTCTAAGAGATACGCAGTATTTT. Its protein product is CSASLGILRDTQYF.

As to this clonotype: A much larger clone lies a single base off, so this may be a read error. The rearrangement uses TRBV3-1 and TRBJ2-1, with 7 positions matching TRBD1. The V gene end was trimmed by 4 bases and the J gene end by 10 bases; junction bases not matched to a gene: 7. In germline, CDR1 is LGHDT, CDR2 YNNKEL (reference sequence). The CDR3 has 13 residues. The CDR3 coding sequence is TGTGCCAGCAGCCCGACAGGGTCCTACGAGCAGTTCTTC. Protein product: CASSPTGSYEQFF.

This sequence joins TRBV11-3 and TRBJ2-2; TRBD1 or TRBD2 may be the D gene (5 bases each). The CDR3 is 13 amino acids. The germline V and J ends were trimmed by 7 bases and 2 bases, with 8 bases remaining between them. Per germline, CDR1 SGHNT and CDR2 YENEEA. The CDR3: CASTRDNTGELFF. The CDR3 DNA follows: TGTGCCAGCACCAGGGACAACACCGGGGAGCTGTTTTTT.

The V call is TRBV7-9, the J call TRBJ2-7, with no clear D. The CDR3 extends over 15 amino acids. With 2 bases removed from V and 2 bases from J, the gap between germline ends came to 13 bases. Per the germline V gene, CDR1 is SEHNR and CDR2 is FQNEAQ (reference sequence). The CDR3 DNA reads as TGTGCCAGCAGCTTATTTTCAACGGGTACCTACGAGCAGTACTTC. This codes for CASSLFSTGTYEQYF.

The chain is built from TRBV6-6 and TRBJ2-4; possibly TRBD2 for D (5 bases). With the DNA end fitting TRBJ2-5 better, the J assignment may be wrong. CDR3 length equals 15 residues. CDR1 and CDR2 (germline): MNHNY, SVGAGI (reference sequence). The CDR3, as DNA: TGTGCCAGCAGTTACCCGGGTGCGGGTCAAGAGACCCAGTACTTC. This encodes CASSYPGAGQETQYF.